These 2 T cell receptor beta chains came from one sample sequenced in a study of cytomegalovirus exposure and HLA in healthy donors. The primer mix had 60 Vbeta and 13 Jbeta primers. TCRdb's table, derived via immunoSEQ multiplex PCR, lists solely in-frame clones and lacks some. Of 100,000 to 150,000 clones in the sample, 81% were seen once. The material sequenced was PBMCs. The receptor set was obtained from a man aged 18 to 30 in good health and CMV-seronegative.

This sequence joins TRBV4-1 and TRBJ2-7; D gene ambiguous. V was cut by 2 bases and J by 9 bases, with 11 bases left in between. The CDR3 loop spans 12 amino acids. Germline V gene lookup returns CDR1 MGHRA and CDR2 YSYEKL. CDR3 sequence: CASSQSSSGQYF. CDR3 coding DNA: TGCGCCAGCAGCCAAAGTTCCTCCGGGCAGTACTTC.

The chain links TRBV18 to TRBJ1-3; a possible D gene is TRBD1 (5 bases). Germline CDR1 reads KGHSH; CDR2 reads LQKENI. V was clipped by 3 bases and J by 0 bases, with 9 bases between them. The length of the CDR3 is 15 residues. DNA for the CDR3: TGTGCCAGCTCACCTAAGGACAACTCTGGAAACACCATATATTTT. This translates into CASSPKDNSGNTIYF.